The clone carrying this TCR beta chain has at least ten counts. The record originates from a study of T-cell reconstitution after alpha-beta-depleted transplantation in children. Preparation of the TCRbeta library involved a method that used unique molecular identifiers. Each CDR3 protein gets one entry after TCRdb re-called the PCR reads with MiXCR. The sample lists 360,000 or so distinct CDR3 sequences; approximately 20% were seen once. Trimming took off 4 bases at V and 1 base at J, with 21 bases between the two ends. The CDR3 contains 17 residues. The germline gives CDR1 SQVTM, CDR2 ANQGSEA. This specimen consisted of PBMCs from the stem cell graft donor, obtained from the stem cell graft. The chain employs TRBV29-1 and TRBJ2-3, with D unresolved. This TCR derives from a human donor who donated a stem cell graft to a child with acute myeloid leukemia. The CDR3 DNA follows: TGCAGCGTTGGAGGTCCTCGAGGTTTATATGGCACAGATACGCAGTATTTT. It encodes CSVGGPRGLYGTDTQYF.